This entry lists 21 T cell receptor beta chains sequenced from one sample in a study of T cells in localized non-small cell lung cancer (dated by TCRdb to the early 2020s). The protocol used for the library was the immunoSEQ multiplex PCR assay. TCRdb limited this immuneACCESS table to in-frame rearrangements with V and J called. A share of clones is missing; checked studies link under half to unresolved V genes, and the rest is unexplained. The sample records 40,000 or so clones, 81% of which are singletons. The ten largest clones represent roughly 6.6% of the sample. The sequencing used peripheral blood mononuclear cells, collected before any cancer treatment. The source is a male donor at least 60 years old with stage II lung adenocarcinoma.

The gene calls are TRBV6-5 and TRBJ1-1, with D uncertain. The CDR3 extends over 15 amino acids. Trimming stripped 5 bases from V and 6 bases from J, with 19 bases between. Germline V lookup: CDR1 MNHEY, CDR2 SVGAGI. The CDR3: CASSPTQQRIAEAFF. CDR3 in DNA: TGTGCCAGCAGTCCTACCCAGCAGAGAATCGCTGAAGCTTTCTTT.

This chain links TRBV14 with TRBJ1-1, with TRBD1 matching 7 bases. Germline assignment: CDR1 SGHDN and CDR2 FVKESK. The CDR3 is 13 amino acids. V lost 2 bases and J lost 7; bases outside the gene matches: 4. In DNA, the CDR3 is TGTGCCAGCAGCCAATCCCGACAGGGTGAAGCTTTCTTT. It is translated as CASSQSRQGEAFF.

The rearrangement uses TRBV28 and TRBJ1-4; a weak D match, TRBD1 (6 bases). The CDR3 loop spans 16 amino acids. Between the trimmed V and J ends, which lost 5 bases and 5 bases, there was a span of 18 bases. The germline V gene encodes CDR1 MDHEN and CDR2 SYDVKM. The CDR3 coding sequence is TGTGCCAGCAGTCCCCTCGGTTTAACAGGGAATGAAAAACTGTTTTTT. As protein: CASSPLGLTGNEKLFF.

The rearrangement links TRBV10-3 to TRBJ1-1; D might be TRBD1 (5 bases). Trimming removed 7 bases at V and 7 bases at J, with 16 bases between. CDR3 size: 13 residues. The germline V gene has CDR1 ENHRY and CDR2 SYGVKD. The CDR3 nucleotides read TGTGCCATCATCGGGGGAGGGTTTAGTGAAGCTTTCTTT. It encodes CAIIGGGFSEAFF.

The J gene is TRBJ2-3, the V gene TRBV4-1, with 14 bases identical to TRBD2. This CDR3 contains 19 residues. Germline V gene lookup returns CDR1 MGHRA and CDR2 YSYEKL. With 6 bases clipped from V and 10 bases from J, the junction kept 21 bases outside the gene matches. The CDR3 sequence: CASREEGLAGGRPGVPQYF. The CDR3 bases are TGCGCCAGCAGAGAGGAAGGACTAGCGGGAGGCCGGCCTGGGGTCCCGCAGTATTTT.

The chain joins TRBV6-5 to TRBJ1-1; 9 nucleotides align to TRBD1. Per the germline V gene, CDR1 is MNHEY and CDR2 is SVGAGI. V dropped 4 bases and J dropped 6; count of bases not matched to a gene: 6. The CDR3 is made up of 14 amino acids. The DNA of the CDR3 is TGTGCCAGCAGTTCCACAGGGGGCCTGGCTGAAGCTTTCTTT. This gives the protein CASSSTGGLAEAFF.

V usage is TRBV7-2 and J usage is TRBJ1-2; D uncertain. CDR1 and CDR2 from the germline V gene are SGHTA and FQGNSA. The CDR3 spans 14 residues. The V end lost 6 bases, the J end lost 6 bases, and 17 bases lay between the germline ends. This chain's CDR3 is CASRSFRREDGYTF. The CDR3, as DNA: TGTGCCAGCAGGTCCTTCAGGAGGGAAGATGGCTACACCTTC.

V usage is TRBV5-6 and J usage is TRBJ2-1, with D tentatively TRBD2 (6 bases). Germline V gene sequence: CDR1 SGHDT, CDR2 YYEEEE. V lost 2 bases, J lost 3 bases, and 12 bases lay in between. The CDR3 runs 15 residues. The CDR3, as DNA: TGTGCCAGCAGCTTCAGGGAGGTCGTCTACAATGAGCAGTTCTTC. It yields the protein CASSFREVVYNEQFF.

The gene calls are TRBV10-3 and TRBJ2-7; D is undetermined. The V end was cut by 6 bases, the J end by 6 bases, with 18 bases between. The length of the CDR3 is 14 residues. Germline assignment: CDR1 ENHRY and CDR2 SYGVKD. The CDR3 DNA follows: TGTGCCATCAGGCTCAACCATGGAAGTGGCGAGCAGTACTTC. It specifies CAIRLNHGSGEQYF.

The rearrangement joins TRBV25-1 to TRBJ1-1; D gene unclear. V was trimmed by 7 bases and J by 5 bases, leaving 8 bases between them. Germline V lookup: CDR1 MGHDK, CDR2 SYGVNS. The CDR3 consists of 11 residues. CDR3 sequence reads: CASTRGTEAFF. As DNA, the CDR3 is TGTGCCAGCACCCGAGGGACTGAAGCTTTCTTT.

This chain connects TRBV7-8 to TRBJ2-3; 7 bases agree with TRBD2. Losses at the gene ends were 6 bases for V and 2 bases for J; bases not matched to a gene: 8. This CDR3 spans 15 amino acids. Germline V lookup: CDR1 SGHVS, CDR2 FQNEAQ. The CDR3 DNA reads TGTGCCAGCAGACCACTAGCGTCGGACACAGATACGCAGTATTTT. Translating gives CASRPLASDTDTQYF.

The CDR3 region has the DNA TGTGCCAGCTCACGCCAAGAGAACACTGAAGCTTTCTTT. Translation gives CASSRQENTEAFF. V usage is TRBV18 and J usage is TRBJ1-1; no firm D call. V was pared by 4 bases and J by 1 base, with 7 bases between. This CDR3 contains 13 residues. Germline CDR1 is KGHSH and CDR2 is LQKENI.

The chain couples TRBV11-2 to TRBJ2-5, with D perhaps TRBD1 (9 bases). The CDR3 totals 17 residues. V was clipped by 5 bases and J by 2 bases, with 21 bases between them. CDR1 and CDR2 (germline): SGHAT, FQNNGV. The CDR3 DNA is TGTGCCAGCAGCGCGGGGCGGGGGGACAGGGCACAAGAGACCCAGTACTTC. This codes for CASSAGRGDRAQETQYF.

J is TRBJ1-1 and V is TRBV2; D not resolved. The V gene lost 6 bases and the J gene lost 7 bases, with 18 bases spanning the gap. CDR1 is SNHLY and CDR2 is FYNNEI in the germline V gene. This CDR3 contains 14 residues. The CDR3 loop reads CASSEWQRAGEAFF. The CDR3 nucleotides are TGTGCCAGCAGCGAGTGGCAGAGAGCTGGTGAAGCTTTCTTT. Supplemented by reference TRBV2 and TRBJ1-1, the full variable domain reads EPEVTQTPSHQVTQMGQEVILRCVPISNHLYFYWYRQILGQKVEFLVSFYNNEISEKSEIFDDQFSVERPDGSNFTLKIRSTKLEDSAMYFCASSEWQRAGEAFFGQGTRLTVV.

This clone has a single count. The chain has TRBV7-2 and TRBJ2-4; 14 bases are shared with TRBD2. V lost 1 base to trimming and J lost 7 bases; unmatched junction nucleotides: 6. Germline lookup yields CDR1 SGHTA and CDR2 FQGNSA. The CDR3 loop spans 17 amino acids. CDR3 in DNA: TGTGCCAGCAGCTTAGGTGGACTAGCGGGAGGCCAGAACATTCAGTACTTC. This encodes CASSLGGLAGGQNIQYF.

The chain is built from TRBV30 and TRBJ1-3; the D gene is possibly TRBD1 (6 bases). Germline V lookup: CDR1 GTSNPN, CDR2 SVGIG (reference sequence). CDR3 length: 15 residues. Deletions cut 3 bases from V and 3 bases from J, with 15 bases between. The CDR3 here is CAWRVGGLIGNTIYF. DNA of the CDR3: TGTGCCTGGAGGGTCGGGGGCCTAATTGGAAACACCATATATTTT.

CDR3 amino acids: CAISLNPGTGVAEAFF. The CDR3 DNA reads as TGTGCCATCAGCTTAAACCCCGGGACAGGGGTTGCTGAAGCTTTCTTT. J is TRBJ1-1 and V is TRBV10-3, with 10 bases that match TRBD1. The germline gives CDR1 ENHRY, CDR2 SYGVKD. V lost 6 bases, J lost 6 bases, and 13 bases stayed unmatched. This CDR3 is 16 amino acids long.

Regarding this clone: The DNA is left out, because the CDR3 cannot be placed on it with certainty; the CDR3 is given as TCRdb lists it. The chain is built from TRBV27 and TRBJ1-5. 22 amino acids form the CDR3, both terminal residues included. Germline loops: CDR1 MNHEY, CDR2 SMNVEV (reference sequence). CDR3 sequence: CASSPRHQPQHFGDGTVQPQHF.

This clone was found once. Relative to the germline gene, one junction end is altered; a read error may explain this. The chain has TRBV5-1 and TRBJ2-2, with 7 bases identical to TRBD1. Germline V gives CDR1 SGHRS, CDR2 YFSETQ. This CDR3 has 17 amino acids. CDR3 sequence reads: CASCLTGTPQTGGELFF. The CDR3 bases are TGCGCCAGCTGCTTGACAGGGACCCCCCAAACGGGCGGGGAGCTGTTTTTT.

This clone was counted once. This chain connects TRBV6-6 to TRBJ2-7; TRBD1 matches at 7 bases. J gave up 0 bases and V 10 bases, and 6 bases lay outside the gene matches. Germline V gives CDR1 MNHNY, CDR2 SVGAGI (reference sequence). The CDR3 is made up of 13 amino acids. The CDR3, as DNA: TGTGCCATCCAAGGGGGCAACTCCTACGAGCAGTACTTC. Its translation is CAIQGGNSYEQYF.

In this sample, this clone turned up a few times. The same CDR3 also results from other DNA sequences found in this sample. This sequence joins TRBV30 and TRBJ1-1; D is possibly TRBD1 (6 bases). Germline CDR1 reads GTSNPN; CDR2 reads SVGIG (reference sequence). The CDR3 length is 13 residues. Trimming pared 3 bases from V and 1 base from J, leaving 9 bases between. CDR3 bases: TGTGCCTGGAGCGGACAGACGAACACTGAAGCTTTCTTT. This translates into CAWSGQTNTEAFF.